This T cell receptor beta chain was identified during a study of OX40 agonist ivuxolimab in advanced cancers. This clone was recorded once. Sequenced by immunoSEQ multiplex PCR; TCRdb stores in-frame clones only, minus some. Of some 28,000 clones in the sample, about 86% were seen once. The clonotype was recovered from an adult with an advanced solid tumor such as melanoma, head and neck, liver or kidney cancer. Sample: CD4+ or CD8+ T cells sorted from blood, taken in a trial of the OX40 agonist ivuxolimab.

The CDR3 here is CASSSRTSVTDTQYF. The DNA for the CDR3 is TGTGCCAGTAGCTCCAGGACGTCGGTCACAGATACGCAGTATTTT. V and J are TRBV19 and TRBJ2-3; D gene unclear. The CDR3 is made up of 15 amino acids. The V gene lost 6 bases and the J gene lost 2 bases, with 15 bases spanning the gap. Germline CDR1 reads LNHDA; CDR2 reads SQIVND (reference sequence).